This TCR beta chain appears in the sequencing data of a study of CD4 T cells in relation to SARS-CoV-2 and coronaviruses. General study findings and limits: No donor gave both pre-pandemic and post-infection samples. According to naive versus memory sequencing, detected responses are memory recall, not newly primed. About 65% of donors had memory CD4+ clonotypes crossrecognizing SARS-CoV-2 and common cold coronavirus spike.

On this clone: What it recognizes is unknown.

Only in-frame clones appear in the TCRdb table, and some are missing; sequencing was by immunoSEQ multiplex PCR. The sample holds about 59,000 clones, about nine tenths seen once. Before the COVID-19 pandemic, during about 2011-2019, CD4+ T cells were taken from unexposed donors. Naive and memory CD4+ T cells came from enriched cryopreserved PBMCs. The germline gives CDR1 SEHNR, CDR2 FQNEAQ (reference sequence). This CDR3 contains 12 residues. The material sequenced was memory CD4+ T cells from PBMCs. The rearrangement uses TRBV7-9 and TRBJ2-5; D remains unclear. This clonotype originated in a human donor in good health. CDR3 coding DNA: TGTGCTGGAGCAGGCTCAGCTGAGACCCAGTACTTC. Translated: CAGAGSAETQYF.